The source of this TCR beta chain is a study of blood T cells in healthy people across ages. Sample-barcoded 5' priming and a J-beta primer mix drove a second PCR of about 6 to 11 cycles. Via MiXCR, TCRdb re-called the 5' RACE reads, giving one row per CDR3 protein. This table holds almost 1 million distinct CDR3 sequences, just over 50% found once. The CDR3 is 16 amino acids. Germline CDR1 SNHLY, CDR2 FYNNEI. The specimen sequenced was blood. This clonotype was obtained from a woman aged 55 to 70 in good health. V gene TRBV2 combines with J gene TRBJ2-7; 7 bases fit TRBD1. The J call may be faulty, since TRBJ2-5 better matches the DNA end. Here the CDR3 DNA reads TGTGCCAGCAGTGAATCAAGGGGGCGTCGGGGTGAGACCCAGTACTTC. As protein: CASSESRGRRGETQYF.